The 4 T cell receptor beta chains reported below all come from one sample, sequenced in a study of T cell clones after liver transplantation. Assay: immunoSEQ multiplex PCR; the TCRdb copy retains only in-frame clones and omits some. The data hold roughly 57,000 clones, with 71% observed a single time. Specimen: CD4+ T cells from blood, collected before liver transplant. These receptors all come from a human donor who received a liver transplant.

The V and J genes are TRBV6-1 and TRBJ1-5; D perhaps matches TRBD1 (5 bases). Deletions cut 7 bases from V and 4 bases from J, with 14 bases between. CDR1 is MNHNS and CDR2 is SASEGT in the germline V gene. The CDR3 extends over 14 amino acids. Here the CDR3 DNA reads TGTGCCAGCAATATCGGGGGTTCTAATCAGCCCCAGCATTTT. This codes for CASNIGGSNQPQHF.

This chain connects TRBV10-3 to TRBJ2-1, with 14 bases aligning to TRBD2. V lost 6 bases, J lost 8 bases, and 0 bases stayed unmatched. The CDR3 loop spans 13 amino acids. Germline CDR1 is ENHRY and CDR2 is SYGVKD. The CDR3, as DNA: TGTGCCATCAGGACTAGCGGGGGGGATGAGCAGTTCTTC. Protein product: CAIRTSGGDEQFF.

This chain uses TRBV9 with TRBJ2-3; TRBD2 is a possible D gene (6 bases). V lost 5 bases, J lost 0 bases, and 13 bases lay in between. Per the germline V gene, CDR1 is SGDLS and CDR2 is YYNGEE. The CDR3 has 15 amino acids. DNA for the CDR3: TGTGCCAGCAGTTTGCAGGCGGGGAGCACAGATACGCAGTATTTT. It translates to CASSLQAGSTDTQYF.

The chain has TRBV2 and TRBJ2-3; possible D gene TRBD1, 6 bases. CDR3 size: 14 residues. In germline, CDR1 is SNHLY, CDR2 FYNNEI. V lost 6 bases and J 0 bases, leaving 10 bases between the germline ends. The CDR3 loop is CASRGTTSTDTQYF. Written as DNA, the CDR3 is TGTGCCAGCAGGGGGACAACCAGCACAGATACGCAGTATTTT.